The sequence of this T cell receptor beta chain was determined in a study of a mutant IDH1 vaccine in newly diagnosed glioma. Study outcomes and limitations: It was 80% to 95% of patients that developed vaccine-induced immune responses. Alterations occurring in top peripheral T cell clonotypes seemed unrelated to pseudoprogression.

Between the trimmed V and J ends, which lost 5 bases and 3 bases, there was a span of 20 bases. Germline V gene lookup returns CDR1 SNHLY and CDR2 FYNNEI. This CDR3 comprises 16 residues. Produced via immunoSEQ multiplex PCR; TCRdb's table is partial and in-frame only. Among tens of thousands of clones listed, around 86% were seen once. Turning to this clone: Its matching antigen is unknown.

Sample time point: baseline, week 1 (first vaccination visit). Treatment denoted: pre-vaccination baseline after standard-of-care therapy. The clonotype was recovered from a man aged 25-45 years with glioma. This chain uses TRBV2 with TRBJ2-7; D perhaps matches TRBD2 (5 bases). The source material was PBMCs, sampled from a glioma patient treated with radiotherapy, temozolomide or both. Here the CDR3 reads CASSQRSRVRGYEQYF. As DNA, the CDR3 is TGTGCCAGCAGTCAACGGTCGCGCGTCCGGGGCTACGAGCAGTACTTC.